Presented here are 10 T cell receptor beta chains from one specimen sequenced in a study of blood T cells in healthy people across ages. A second PCR of roughly 7 to 11 cycles used a sample-barcoded 5' primer and a J-beta primer mix. TCRdb called the 5' RACE reads again in MiXCR, with one record for every CDR3 protein. The sample holds roughly 1.7 million distinct CDR3 sequences, roughly 32% seen once. Sequencing was done on a sample of blood. The receptors originated from a woman aged 25 to 39 in good health.

This clonotype was found a few times. For the CDR3, the DNA is TGTGCTTACGGCGAAGGAGCCCAGTACTTC. Amino acid sequence: CAYGEGAQYF. The chain has TRBV30 and TRBJ2-7; D remains ambiguous. Germline loops: CDR1 GTSNPN, CDR2 SVGIG (reference sequence). This CDR3 is built from 10 residues.

This clonotype was observed many times. V is TRBV29-1 and J is TRBJ2-3; a possible D gene is TRBD1 (6 bases). Trimming stripped 3 bases from V and 0 bases from J, with 10 bases between. From germline, CDR1 is SQVTM and CDR2 ANQGSEA. The CDR3 spans 14 residues. The CDR3 sequence: CSVDLGGSTDTQYF. The CDR3 DNA follows: TGCAGCGTTGACTTAGGGGGAAGCACAGATACGCAGTATTTT.

The rearrangement uses TRBV10-3 and TRBJ2-3, with TRBD2 identical over 11 bases. The CDR3 runs 24 residues. The germline V gene has CDR1 ENHRY and CDR2 SYGVKD. Losses at the gene ends were 4 bases for V and 0 bases for J; bases not matched to a gene: 27. The CDR3 loop reads CAISGIGTGGTSGREASSTDTQYF. In DNA form, the CDR3 reads TGTGCCATCAGTGGGATTGGAACAGGGGGCACTAGCGGGAGAGAGGCCTCTAGCACAGATACGCAGTATTTT.

On this clonotype itself: A read error may account for a junction end that differs from germline. The chain links TRBV29-1 to TRBJ1-2; D is undetermined. Germline V lookup: CDR1 SQVTM, CDR2 ANQGSEA. CDR3 length equals 11 residues. The CDR3 DNA follows: TGCAGCATGGCATTTGACCATGGCTGCACCTTC. Encoded protein: CSMAFDHGCTF.

This sequence joins TRBV3-1 and TRBJ1-2; D perhaps matches TRBD1 (6 bases). Trimming pared 4 bases from V and 3 bases from J, leaving 18 bases between. The CDR3 contains 16 residues. Germline loops: CDR1 LGHDT, CDR2 YNNKEL (reference sequence). This chain's CDR3 is CASSPWWAGEDYGYTF. In nucleotides, the CDR3 is TGTGCCAGCAGCCCATGGTGGGCAGGGGAAGACTATGGCTACACCTTC.

In its sample, this clonotype was seen a few times. The chain has TRBV4-1 and TRBJ1-4, with 9 bases matching TRBD1. The length of the CDR3 is 15 residues. V lost 0 bases to trimming and J lost 6 bases; unmatched junction nucleotides: 2. Germline V gene lookup returns CDR1 MGHRA and CDR2 YSYEKL. The CDR3 loop reads CASSQEGQGYEKLFF. In DNA, the CDR3 is TGCGCCAGCAGCCAAGAGGGACAGGGCTATGAAAAACTGTTTTTT.

The J gene is TRBJ1-2, the V gene TRBV6-6; 8 bases are shared with TRBD1. Germline V lookup: CDR1 MNHNY, CDR2 SVGAGI (reference sequence). The CDR3 is 14 amino acids. Losses at the gene ends were 5 bases for V and 4 bases for J; bases not matched to a gene: 6. CDR3 nucleotides: TGTGCCAGCAGTACCGGGACAGGCATCTATGGCTACACCTTC. Translation gives CASSTGTGIYGYTF.

This clonotype has only a few counts. The V gene is TRBV5-1, the J gene TRBJ1-2; the D gene is possibly TRBD1 (5 bases). In germline, CDR1 is SGHRS, CDR2 YFSETQ. The CDR3 contains 14 residues. With 5 bases removed from V and 6 bases from J, the gap between germline ends came to 17 bases. In DNA form, the CDR3 reads TGCGCCAGCAGACCGCGTGCCTTGGGGGATGGCTACACCTTC. It encodes CASRPRALGDGYTF.

There are many counts of this clonotype. V gene TRBV20-1 combines with J gene TRBJ2-7, with 9 bases matching TRBD1. Per germline, CDR1 DFQATT and CDR2 SNEGSKA (reference sequence). V was pared by 5 bases and J by 1 base, with 3 bases of the junction left unmatched. This CDR3 is built from 13 residues. CDR3 in DNA: TGCAGTGCTGAAGACAGGGGGTCCTACGAGCAGTACTTC. Its protein is CSAEDRGSYEQYF.

The CDR3 reads CASSIDIRNYGYTF. CDR3 nucleotide sequence: TGTGCCAGTAGTATTGACATAAGGAACTATGGCTACACCTTC. The J gene is TRBJ1-2, the V gene TRBV19, with D unclear. The CDR3 is 14 residues long. Looked up from germline, CDR1 is LNHDA and CDR2 is SQIVND (reference sequence). Trimming left V 3 bases short and J 2 bases short, with 10 bases between.